The rows below give T cell receptor beta chains drawn from one sample of a study of blood T cell repertoires in COVID-19. The table came from immunoSEQ multiplex PCR; TCRdb's copy has only in-frame clones and leaves some out. The table includes 100,000 to 150,000 clones, about 85% detected once. The specimen sequenced was peripheral blood. The receptor set was obtained from an elderly woman with acute or convalescent COVID-19. CDR3s include the opening cysteine and the closing phenylalanine or tryptophan. D genes are given only for firm matches. Clone size is shown for a subset of rows, as once, few, many or a class of expanded clone.

J gene | V gene | D gene | clone size | CDR3 DNA | CDR3 protein
TRBJ1-5 | TRBV2 | TRBD1 | - | TGTGCCAGCGGGGGGACAGGAATAAATCAGCCCCAGCATTTT | CASGGTGINQPQHF
TRBJ1-3 | TRBV19 | - | few | TGTGCCAGTGGATACAGGACGGGCGGAAACACCATATATTTT | CASGYRTGGNTIYF
TRBJ1-5 | TRBV3-1/TRBV3-2 | - | - | TGTGCCAGCAGCCAAGATCGGGATCAGCCCCAGCATTTT | CASSQDRDQPQHF
TRBJ1-6 | TRBV3-1/TRBV3-2 | - | few | TGTGCCAGCAGCCAATATCCGAGACAGGTGGGTCGAGGAAATTCACCCCTCCACTTT | CASSQYPRQVGRGNSPLHF
TRBJ1-6 | TRBV14 | TRBD1 | few | TGTGCCAGCAGCCAAGCCGGGACAGGGCTTGCCAATTCACCCCTCCACTTT | CASSQAGTGLANSPLHF
TRBJ1-1 | TRBV11-2 | TRBD1 | - | TGTGCCAGCAGCTTAGTAACCGGGACAGGGAAGATGGAAGCTTTCTTT | CASSLVTGTGKMEAFF
TRBJ1-1 | TRBV12-3/TRBV12-4 | - | - | TGTGCCAGCACCCAGGAGCGGGGCACTGAAGCTTTCTTT | CASTQERGTEAFF
TRBJ1-2 | TRBV23-1 | - | - | TGCGCCAGCAGTCAACCCCCTACAGGGCGCGGCTACACCTTC | CASSQPPTGRGYTF
TRBJ1-1 | TRBV5-4 | - | - | TGTGCCAGCAGCTTAAACGGAGGCATGAACACTGAAGCTTTCTTT | CASSLNGGMNTEAFF
TRBJ1-2 | TRBV28 | TRBD1 | few | TGTGCCAGCAGTTTCCCCGGGACAGGCGAGCCCTATGGCTACACCTTC | CASSFPGTGEPYGYTF
TRBJ1-2 | TRBV28 | - | - | TGTGCCAGCAGTTCCCCGGGACATACTGAATTCTTC | CASSSPGHTEFF
TRBJ1-1 | TRBV12-3/TRBV12-4 | TRBD1 | - | TGTGCCACGGGGGGACAGGGCGGTGAAGCTTTCTTT | CATGGQGGEAFF
TRBJ2-1 | TRBV3-1/TRBV3-2 | TRBD2 | - | TGTGCCAGCAGCCAGGCGGGGGGGCAAACTGAGCAGTTCTTC | CASSQAGGQTEQFF
TRBJ1-5 | TRBV10-3 | TRBD1 | - | TGTGCCATCAGTTCAAACAGGGGTGGACAGCCCCAGCATTTT | CAISSNRGGQPQHF
TRBJ2-3 | TRBV12-3/TRBV12-4 | - | - | TGTGCCAGCAGCCAGGCCGGGGTGGATACGCAGTATTTT | CASSQAGVDTQYF